The rows below give T cell receptor beta chains drawn from one sample of a study of shared clonotypes between healthy human individuals. Using immunoSEQ multiplex PCR, the repertoire was profiled, and TCRdb retains in-frame clones only, with some absent. Among 2 million to 2.5 million clones listed, over 85% were seen once. Specimen: naive CD4+ T cells from PBMCs. The receptors shown here come from a man aged 18-30 years in good health. Some clones in this sample may be carry-over from other donors' samples. Each CDR3 is given with its conserved first and last residue. A D gene is named only where the DNA matches it firmly. A clone size is listed for some rows: how often the clone was seen (once, few, many), or a class if it is expanded.

d_gene: TRBD1; j_gene: TRBJ1-2; v_gene: TRBV25-1; abundance: .; CDR3nt: TGTGCCAGCAGTTCCACTCGCCGGGACAGGTTCTATGGCTACACCTTC; CDR3aa: CASSSTRRDRFYGYTF
d_gene: TRBD1; j_gene: TRBJ1-2; v_gene: TRBV4-2; abundance: .; CDR3nt: TGTGCCAGCAGCCTTCTCGGGACAGACAACTATGGCTACACCTTC; CDR3aa: CASSLLGTDNYGYTF
d_gene: .; j_gene: TRBJ2-3; v_gene: TRBV27; abundance: .; CDR3nt: TGTGCCAGCAGTTTATCGGGGCCGCAACCGGGCACGCAGTATTTT; CDR3aa: CASSLSGPQPGTQYF
d_gene: TRBD1; j_gene: TRBJ2-1; v_gene: TRBV7-8; abundance: .; CDR3nt: TGTGCCAGCTTTCTCCAGGGGGCCGCGTCCTCCTACAATGAGCAGTTCTTC; CDR3aa: CASFLQGAASSYNEQFF
d_gene: .; j_gene: TRBJ2-3; v_gene: TRBV7-9; abundance: .; CDR3nt: TGTGCCAGCAGCTCGCAAAGTGAAGATACGCAGTATTTT; CDR3aa: CASSSQSEDTQYF
d_gene: .; j_gene: TRBJ1-4; v_gene: TRBV11-2; abundance: .; CDR3nt: TGTGCCAGCAGCTTAGGGGCAGGGACCCATGAAAAACTGTTTTTT; CDR3aa: CASSLGAGTHEKLFF
d_gene: .; j_gene: TRBJ2-1; v_gene: TRBV2; abundance: .; CDR3nt: TGTGCCAGCAGTAGCTCTTACGGCAATGAGCAGTTCTTC; CDR3aa: CASSSSYGNEQFF
d_gene: TRBD2; j_gene: TRBJ2-7; v_gene: TRBV7-2; abundance: .; CDR3nt: TGTGCCAGCAGCTTAGAGTCTAGCGGCTACTACGAGCAGTACTTC; CDR3aa: CASSLESSGYYEQYF
d_gene: .; j_gene: TRBJ1-6; v_gene: TRBV1; abundance: once; CDR3nt: TGCACCAGCAGGGGGACCAGTAATTCACCCCTCCACTTT; CDR3aa: CTSRGTSNSPLHF
d_gene: TRBD2; j_gene: TRBJ2-7; v_gene: TRBV7-6; abundance: .; CDR3nt: TGTGCCAGCAGCAGAGCTACTAGCGGGGGGAATTACTACGAGCAGTACTTC; CDR3aa: CASSRATSGGNYYEQYF
d_gene: .; j_gene: TRBJ1-4; v_gene: TRBV5-1; abundance: once; CDR3nt: TGCGCCAGCAGCCACCGTAGAGACCTGGGTGAAAAACTGTTTTTT; CDR3aa: CASSHRRDLGEKLFF
d_gene: .; j_gene: TRBJ1-2; v_gene: TRBV28; abundance: .; CDR3nt: TGTGCCAGCAGTCCCAGGACAGTATATGGCTACACCTTC; CDR3aa: CASSPRTVYGYTF
d_gene: .; j_gene: TRBJ2-7; v_gene: TRBV9; abundance: .; CDR3nt: TGTGCCAGCAGCCTAAGCAAGGAAAATCGAACCTACGAGCAGTACTTC; CDR3aa: CASSLSKENRTYEQYF
d_gene: TRBD2; j_gene: TRBJ2-7; v_gene: TRBV6-5; abundance: .; CDR3nt: TGTGCCAGCAGCACCTTGGCGGGAGCTGTCGAGCAGTACTTC; CDR3aa: CASSTLAGAVEQYF
d_gene: .; j_gene: TRBJ1-4; v_gene: TRBV5-1; abundance: once; CDR3nt: TGCGCCAGCAGCTTTGTAGGGGGAACAACTAATGAAAAACTGTTTTTT; CDR3aa: CASSFVGGTTNEKLFF
d_gene: TRBD2; j_gene: TRBJ2-3; v_gene: TRBV4-2; abundance: .; CDR3nt: TGTGCCAGCAGCCAAGAGAGGCTAGCGGGTACAGATACGCAGTATTTT; CDR3aa: CASSQERLAGTDTQYF
d_gene: .; j_gene: TRBJ2-7; v_gene: TRBV7-2; abundance: .; CDR3nt: TGTGCCAGCAGCTTAGTGGGGGGATTACCCTCCTACGAGCAGTACTTC; CDR3aa: CASSLVGGLPSYEQYF
d_gene: .; j_gene: TRBJ2-7; v_gene: TRBV10-3; abundance: .; CDR3nt: TGTGCCATCAGTGCGGGGTCAGGGAAAGAGCAGTACTTC; CDR3aa: CAISAGSGKEQYF
d_gene: TRBD1; j_gene: TRBJ1-2; v_gene: TRBV5-4; abundance: .; CDR3nt: TGTGCCAGCAGAAAGGACACAGGGGGCGCGGGAGGTGGCTACACCTTC; CDR3aa: CASRKDTGGAGGGYTF
d_gene: TRBD1; j_gene: TRBJ1-3; v_gene: TRBV29-1; abundance: .; CDR3nt: TGCAGCGCTGGGGGGACAGGGACTGGAAACACCATATATTTT; CDR3aa: CSAGGTGTGNTIYF
d_gene: TRBD1; j_gene: TRBJ1-1; v_gene: TRBV5-1; abundance: .; CDR3nt: TGCGCCAGCAGCCTCACCGGGACAGGTCCCATTGAAGCTTTCTTT; CDR3aa: CASSLTGTGPIEAFF